This T cell receptor beta chain stems from a study of blood T cell repertoires in COVID-19. About the research overall: Acute and convalescent COVID-19 specimens originated in the United States, Italy and Spain. T cells, B-cell-depleted T cells, or PBMCs supplied cDNA or gDNA.

Original handling: Amplification from reference gene primers served as the basis for estimated nucleated cell counts. Measured with immunoSEQ multiplex PCR; TCRdb has only the in-frame clones, and not every one. V and J calls and clone size are copied from that table; D and trimming were computed from the DNA. The sample lists over 200,000 clones; around 88% were seen once. Germline loops: CDR1 KGHSH, CDR2 LQKENI. The CDR3 contains 17 residues. The trim removed 1 base at V and 4 bases at J, leaving 6 bases unmatched. Sequencing input: peripheral blood. The sequence derives from a woman aged 25-40 years who had recovered from COVID-19. The gene calls are TRBV18 and TRBJ2-2, with 10 bases aligning to TRBD2. The CDR3 DNA is TGTGCCAGCTCACCACTTCCTAGCGGGGGTCTCACCGGGGAGCTGTTTTTT. Residues: CASSPLPSGGLTGELFF.